The 3 T cell receptor beta chains in this list originate from one sample, sequenced in a study of technical replicates of blood from several donors. Only in-frame clones appear in the TCRdb table, and some are missing; sequencing was by immunoSEQ multiplex PCR. The sample comprises tens of thousands of clones, under 95% of which are singletons, and about 0.38% rests with the top ten. The specimen sequenced was T cells isolated from PBMCs. These receptors all stem from a human donor in good health.

V usage is TRBV4-2 and J usage is TRBJ2-2; TRBD2 aligns across 12 bases. CDR3 length: 16 residues. The V segment lost 7 bases and the J segment 0 bases; nucleotides outside the gene matches: 3. In germline, CDR1 is LGHNA, CDR2 YNFKEQ. CDR3: CASKGLAGSNTGELFF. In DNA form, the CDR3 reads TGTGCCAGCAAGGGACTAGCGGGTTCGAACACCGGGGAGCTGTTTTTT.

This chain uses TRBV9 with TRBJ2-1; D is undetermined. The length of the CDR3 is 12 residues. V lost 4 bases, J lost 7 bases, and 9 bases lay in between. Germline CDR1 is SGDLS and CDR2 is YYNGEE. CDR3 bases: TGTGCCAGCAGCACCAGTTATAATGAGCAGTTCTTC. It is translated as CASSTSYNEQFF.

V is TRBV5-4 and J is TRBJ2-7, with TRBD1 as a possible D gene (6 bases). Germline lookup yields CDR1 SGHNT and CDR2 YYREEE (reference sequence). This CDR3 comprises 13 residues. V lost 4 bases to trimming and J lost 2 bases, with 10 bases between them. CDR3 DNA: TGTGCCAGCAGCCACAGGGAAGCCTACGAGCAGTACTTC. Translated: CASSHREAYEQYF.